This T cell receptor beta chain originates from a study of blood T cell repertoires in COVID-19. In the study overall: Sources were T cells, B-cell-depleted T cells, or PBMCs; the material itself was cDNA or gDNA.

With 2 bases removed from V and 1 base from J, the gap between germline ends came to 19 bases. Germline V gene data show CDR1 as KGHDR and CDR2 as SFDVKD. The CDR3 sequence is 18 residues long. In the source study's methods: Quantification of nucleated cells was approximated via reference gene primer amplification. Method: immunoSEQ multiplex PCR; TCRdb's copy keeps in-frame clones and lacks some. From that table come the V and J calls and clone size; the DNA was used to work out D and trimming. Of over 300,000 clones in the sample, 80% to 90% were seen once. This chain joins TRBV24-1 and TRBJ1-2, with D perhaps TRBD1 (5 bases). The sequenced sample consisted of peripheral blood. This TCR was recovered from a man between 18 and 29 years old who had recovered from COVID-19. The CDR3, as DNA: TGTGCCACCAGTGATTCCCCTGGCAGACAGAGGTTTAACTATGGCTACACCTTC. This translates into CATSDSPGRQRFNYGYTF.